This T cell receptor beta chain was captured by sequencing in a study of T-cell memory formation after mild COVID-19. There are a few counts of this clonotype. One end of the junction does not line up with germline, which may come from a read error. TCRdb reprocessed the 5' RACE reads with MiXCR, giving one entry per CDR3 protein. Of about 430,000 distinct CDR3 sequences listed, about 24% were seen once; the top ten hold around 8.8%. The receptor's source is an adult woman who had mild COVID-19 (a few samples of this study predate the infection). Cell type and time point are not known. The material sequenced was PBMCs or a T cell subset sorted from them (not recorded which).

The CDR3 here is CASSLAGKTGNTGELFF. CDR3 coding DNA: TGTGCTAGCAGCTTAGCAGGCAAGACAGGGAACACCGGGGAGCTGTTTTTT. V gene TRBV7-7 combines with J gene TRBJ2-2, with D possibly matching TRBD1 (6 bases). Germline assignment: CDR1 SSHAT and CDR2 FNYEAQ (reference sequence). The CDR3 runs to 17 residues.